These T cell receptor beta chains were read from a single sample in a study of blood T cell repertoires in COVID-19. This table comes from immunoSEQ multiplex PCR, and its TCRdb copy is limited to in-frame clones, with some not included. The sample holds roughly 410,000 clones, 70% to 90% seen once. Sequenced sample: peripheral blood. Receptors were obtained from a woman in her sixties or seventies with COVID-19, enrolled during active disease. Each CDR3 is given with its conserved first and last residue. A D gene is named only where the DNA matches it firmly. Clone sizes are given selectively: once, few, many, or a class where the clone is expanded.

D gene: -
V gene: TRBV2
clone size: -
J gene: TRBJ2-7
CDR3 DNA: TGTGCCAGCAGTGCTTCTTTGACAGTATCCTACGAGCAGTACTTC
CDR3 protein: CASSASLTVSYEQYF

D gene: -
V gene: TRBV3-1/TRBV3-2
clone size: few
J gene: TRBJ1-1
CDR3 DNA: TGTGCCAGCAGCCAGATCCGGGACATCCCTCTGAACACTGAAGCTTTCTTT
CDR3 protein: CASSQIRDIPLNTEAFF

D gene: TRBD1
V gene: TRBV2
clone size: -
J gene: TRBJ1-5
CDR3 DNA: TGTGCCAGCAGCGCGACTTGGGACAGGGAAAATCAGCCCCAGCATTTT
CDR3 protein: CASSATWDRENQPQHF

D gene: -
V gene: TRBV4-2
clone size: -
J gene: TRBJ2-7
CDR3 DNA: TGTGCCAGCAGCCCAACACAGGGACCCTACGAGCAGTACTTC
CDR3 protein: CASSPTQGPYEQYF

D gene: -
V gene: TRBV19
clone size: -
J gene: TRBJ2-7
CDR3 DNA: TGTGCCAGTAAGGACGCAAGGGGACTGGCTTACGAGCAGTACTTC
CDR3 protein: CASKDARGLAYEQYF

D gene: -
V gene: TRBV28
clone size: -
J gene: TRBJ2-2
CDR3 DNA: TGTGCCAGCGGAATCAGGGCCTTGAACACCGGGGAGCTGTTTTTT
CDR3 protein: CASGIRALNTGELFF

D gene: -
V gene: TRBV27
clone size: once
J gene: TRBJ1-1
CDR3 DNA: TGTGCCAGCAGTCCCCCCGGGTTAGTCCTTGAAGCTTTCTTT
CDR3 protein: CASSPPGLVLEAFF

D gene: -
V gene: TRBV7-8
clone size: few
J gene: TRBJ2-5
CDR3 DNA: TGTGCCAGCAGCTTAGCGCGCGGACAAGAGACCCAGTACTTC
CDR3 protein: CASSLARGQETQYF

D gene: -
V gene: TRBV2
clone size: once
J gene: TRBJ1-2
CDR3 DNA: TGTGCCAGCAGTGTGCAGACTATCTATGGCTACACCTTC
CDR3 protein: CASSVQTIYGYTF

D gene: -
V gene: TRBV5-5
clone size: -
J gene: TRBJ2-7
CDR3 DNA: TGTGCCAGCAGCCGCGATACCGAGCAGTACTTC
CDR3 protein: CASSRDTEQYF

D gene: TRBD1
V gene: TRBV2
clone size: -
J gene: TRBJ1-2
CDR3 DNA: TGTGCCAGCAGACCAGGGACAGTAGAAGGCTACACCTTC
CDR3 protein: CASRPGTVEGYTF

D gene: TRBD1
V gene: TRBV3-1/TRBV3-2
clone size: -
J gene: TRBJ1-1
CDR3 DNA: TGTGCCAGCAGCGCCCGGGACAGTCACCGGACTGAAGCTTTCTTT
CDR3 protein: CASSARDSHRTEAFF

D gene: -
V gene: TRBV2
clone size: -
J gene: TRBJ1-3
CDR3 DNA: TGTGCCAGCAGTCGGGTCTCCAGCTCTGGAAACACCATATATTTT
CDR3 protein: CASSRVSSSGNTIYF

D gene: -
V gene: TRBV20-1
clone size: -
J gene: TRBJ1-2
CDR3 DNA: TGCAGTGCTAGTGACTTGTCGGGAGGCCACGGTGGCTACACCTTC
CDR3 protein: CSASDLSGGHGGYTF

D gene: TRBD1
V gene: TRBV23-1
clone size: -
J gene: TRBJ1-6
CDR3 DNA: TGCGCCAGCAGTCACCTCAGACAGGGGTATAATTCACCCCTCCACTTT
CDR3 protein: CASSHLRQGYNSPLHF

D gene: TRBD2
V gene: TRBV27
clone size: -
J gene: TRBJ2-1
CDR3 DNA: TGTGCCAGCAGTTTCCGCGGGGGGGTGTACAATGAGCAGTTCTTC
CDR3 protein: CASSFRGGVYNEQFF

D gene: -
V gene: TRBV5-6
clone size: few
J gene: TRBJ1-2
CDR3 DNA: TGTGCCAGCAGCTTGAGGGGTGTGAGGTATGGCTACACCTTC
CDR3 protein: CASSLRGVRYGYTF

D gene: -
V gene: TRBV5-1
clone size: -
J gene: TRBJ2-3
CDR3 DNA: TGCGCCAGCAGCCGCGACAGGACAGATACGCAGTATTTT
CDR3 protein: CASSRDRTDTQYF

D gene: TRBD2
V gene: TRBV5-1
clone size: -
J gene: TRBJ2-7
CDR3 DNA: TGCGCCAGCAGCACCGGGGCCCTAGCGGGTGTTTACGAGCAGTACTTC
CDR3 protein: CASSTGALAGVYEQYF

D gene: TRBD1
V gene: TRBV10-3
clone size: -
J gene: TRBJ2-2
CDR3 DNA: TGTGCCATCAGTGAGTCTGACAGGGTGACCGGGGAGCTGTTTTTT
CDR3 protein: CAISESDRVTGELFF

D gene: -
V gene: TRBV5-1
clone size: -
J gene: TRBJ1-1
CDR3 DNA: TGCGCCAGCAGCTTGGTAGCGAACACTGAAGCTTTCTTT
CDR3 protein: CASSLVANTEAFF

D gene: TRBD2
V gene: TRBV9
clone size: -
J gene: TRBJ2-7
CDR3 DNA: TGTGCCAGCAGCCCCGGGGGGAACGAGCAGTACTTC
CDR3 protein: CASSPGGNEQYF

D gene: TRBD1
V gene: TRBV10-3
clone size: -
J gene: TRBJ1-5
CDR3 DNA: TGTGCCATCAGTGAACCGGGACAGGGGATAGATGGGTATCAGCCCCAGCATTTT
CDR3 protein: CAISEPGQGIDGYQPQHF

D gene: TRBD1
V gene: TRBV10-3
clone size: -
J gene: TRBJ2-7
CDR3 DNA: TGTGCCATCAGTCCCGGGACAGACTACGAGCAGTACTTC
CDR3 protein: CAISPGTDYEQYF

D gene: TRBD1
V gene: TRBV2
clone size: -
J gene: TRBJ1-4
CDR3 DNA: TGTGCCAGCGTGACAGGGGGAAATGAAAAACTGTTTTTT
CDR3 protein: CASVTGGNEKLFF

D gene: -
V gene: TRBV5-1
clone size: -
J gene: TRBJ2-5
CDR3 DNA: TGCGCCAGCAGCTTGGCCGCAGGGGAAGAGACCCAGTACTTC
CDR3 protein: CASSLAAGEETQYF